The subject of this entry is one TCR beta chain. Primed by a sample-barcoded 5' primer and a J-beta primer mix, a second PCR proceeded for about 6 to 12 cycles. TCRdb reanalysed the 5' RACE reads using MiXCR and keeps one entry per CDR3 protein. The sample gives 250,000 to 300,000 distinct CDR3 sequences, roughly 27% of which show up once; 29% is in the top ten. The data stem from a study of blood T cells in healthy people across ages. There are 13 residues in the CDR3. The V gene lost 10 bases and the J gene lost 1 base, with 11 bases spanning the gap. Germline CDR1 and CDR2: MDHEN and SYDVKM. The V and J genes are TRBV28 and TRBJ1-5; D possibly corresponds to TRBD1 (6 bases). The receptor comes from an older woman in good health. The sample comprised blood. The CDR3 region has the DNA TGTGCCATCTATCAGGGGAGCAATCAGCCCCAGCATTTT. It translates to CAIYQGSNQPQHF.